A single sample gave rise to the 27 T cell receptor beta chains below, sequenced in a study of regulatory T cells in long-lasting Graves disease. With iRepertoire HTBI primers and Arm-PCR of CDR3 regions, TCR beta libraries were built. A single record per CDR3 protein comes from TCRdb applying MiXCR to the multiplex PCR reads. The table includes roughly 440,000 distinct CDR3 sequences, 15% to 20% detected once. The time point is: newly diagnosed GD, antithyroid drugs for less than 3 months. Extracted RNA from PBMCs served as the source of the TCR library. These data are also associated with another study on T cells in Graves' hyperthyroidism and ophthalmopathy.

Specimen: peripheral blood mononuclear cells (PBMCs), collected at new diagnosis, from a patient treated with antithyroid drugs. These receptors were obtained from a young woman with Graves disease.

The V call is TRBV7-2, the J call TRBJ1-1; D is ambiguous. The V gene lost 1 base and the J gene lost 5 bases, with 11 bases spanning the gap. The CDR3 contains 14 residues. Germline V gives CDR1 SGHTA, CDR2 FQGNSA. CDR3 region: CASSLGPVRTEAFF. In nucleotides, the CDR3 is TGTGCCAGCAGCTTAGGCCCGGTTCGGACTGAAGCTTTCTTT.

Ten or more counts support this clonotype. The chain links TRBV28 to TRBJ2-3; the match to TRBD1 covers 9 bases. The CDR3 is made up of 17 amino acids. Germline V gene sequence: CDR1 MDHEN, CDR2 SYDVKM. The V and J ends lost 6 bases and 3 bases, in that order; junction bases with no gene match: 13. The CDR3 DNA sequence: TGTGCCAGCAGCCCCACAGGGGGCATTACGGGAACAGATACGCAGTATTTT. This translates into CASSPTGGITGTDTQYF.

The CDR3 protein is CASTAGFSSSYNEQFF. CDR3 DNA sequence: TGTGCCAGCACCGCCGGCTTCTCGAGCTCCTACAATGAGCAGTTCTTC. This chain uses TRBV9 with TRBJ2-1; D remains unclear. V shed 6 bases and J shed 0 bases, with 16 bases lying between them. Per germline, CDR1 SGDLS and CDR2 YYNGEE. This CDR3 has 16 residues.

The chain is built from TRBV28 and TRBJ1-1; no firm D call. In germline, CDR1 is MDHEN, CDR2 SYDVKM. Trimming removed 5 bases at V and 3 bases at J, with 16 bases between. There are 15 residues in the CDR3. This CDR3 is CASSPPGPPHTEAFF. Here the CDR3 DNA reads TGTGCCAGCAGTCCCCCGGGCCCTCCTCACACTGAAGCTTTCTTT.

This clonotype was detected ten times or more. In DNA form, the CDR3 reads TGCGCCAGCTCACGGCCGGAGAACACCGGGGAGCTGTTTTTT. Translating it yields CASSRPENTGELFF. The chain couples TRBV5-1 to TRBJ2-2; no definite D call. This CDR3 has 14 residues. Trimming took off 7 bases at V and 1 base at J, with 11 bases between the two ends. Germline CDR1 is SGHRS and CDR2 is YFSETQ. Full variable domain (remainder filled in from reference TRBV5-1 and TRBJ2-2): KAGVTQTPRYLIKTRGQQVTLSCSPISGHRSVSWYQQTPGQGLQFLFEYFSETQRNKGNFPGRFSGRQFSNSRSEMNVSTLELGDSALYLCASSRPENTGELFFGEGSRLTVL.

At least ten counts were recorded for this clonotype. This chain connects TRBV12-3 or TRBV12-4 to TRBJ2-5; perhaps TRBD1 as D (6 bases). Trimming left V 3 bases short and J 4 bases short, with 12 bases between. CDR3 length: 14 residues. CDR3 in amino acids: CASSFRGETETQYF. CDR3 sequence (DNA): TGTGCCAGCAGTTTCAGGGGAGAAACAGAGACCCAGTACTTC.

The CDR3, as DNA: TGTGCCAGTAGTAGGGGACTAAAGGGTACCCAGTACTTC. It codes for CASSRGLKGTQYF. This chain joins TRBV19 and TRBJ2-4; TRBD2 matches 7 bases. The germline CDR1 and CDR2 sequences are LNHDA and SQIVND (reference sequence). CDR3 size: 13 residues. Losses at the gene ends were 4 bases for V and 13 bases for J; bases not matched to a gene: 10.

This clonotype was seen a handful of times. This rearrangement joins TRBV20-1 to TRBJ2-3; D not certain. This CDR3 has 15 residues. Deletions cut 5 bases from V and 6 bases from J, with 21 bases between. Germline CDR1 and CDR2: DFQATT and SNEGSKA (reference sequence). The CDR3 nucleotides are TGCAGTGCTCCAACCCTATCAAACCCTGCGGATACGCAGTATTTT. It encodes CSAPTLSNPADTQYF.

This chain links TRBV7-2 with TRBJ2-3, with 13 bases identical to TRBD2. After removal of 4 bases from V and 8 bases from J, the junction contained 9 bases not matched to a gene. The CDR3 covers 16 residues. The germline CDR1 and CDR2 sequences are SGHTA and FQGNSA. The CDR3 region has the DNA TGTGCCAGCAGCTCGAGGGGACTAGCGGGATATGGTACGCAGTATTTT. Protein product: CASSSRGLAGYGTQYF.

In its sample, this clonotype was seen a few times. The rearrangement joins TRBV9 to TRBJ2-3, with a possible D match to TRBD2 (6 bases). Trimming stripped 2 bases from V and 0 bases from J, with 25 bases between. The CDR3 is 20 amino acids. Germline CDR1 SGDLS, CDR2 YYNGEE. CDR3 sequence (DNA): TGTGCCAGCAGCGTCAGCCCCACCGGAGGGTTTGAACACAGCACAGATACGCAGTATTTT. Translation gives CASSVSPTGGFEHSTDTQYF.

This clonotype was counted many times. The CDR3 nucleotides read TGTGCCAGCAGCCAAGCTAGCGCGACCTACGAGCAGTACTTC. It translates to CASSQASATYEQYF. The rearrangement links TRBV3-1 to TRBJ2-7; D perhaps matches TRBD2 (6 bases). This CDR3 comprises 14 residues. V lost 1 base and J lost 2, with 9 bases in between. From germline, CDR1 is LGHDT and CDR2 YNNKEL (reference sequence).

In its sample, this clonotype was seen a few times. The J gene is TRBJ2-3, the V gene TRBV6-1; D ambiguous. The germline CDR1 and CDR2 sequences are MNHNS and SASEGT. CDR3 size: 14 residues. Trimming removed 4 bases from V and 0 bases from J, with 8 bases in between. In nucleotides, the CDR3 is TGTGCCAGCAGTGCTGTTACGAGCACAGATACGCAGTATTTT. As protein: CASSAVTSTDTQYF.

As for this clonotype: A much larger clonotype is one base distant, so this may be a read error. The V gene is TRBV25-1, the J gene TRBJ1-1, with no clear D. The V end was cut by 2 bases, the J end by 1 base, with 8 bases between. This CDR3 spans 14 amino acids. Germline assignment: CDR1 MGHDK and CDR2 SYGVNS. The CDR3 here is CASSEVGKNTEAFF. CDR3 in DNA: TGTGCCAGCAGTGAAGTGGGGAAGAACACTGAAGCTTTCTTT.

Only a few counts were recorded for this clonotype. This chain joins TRBV12-3 or TRBV12-4 and TRBJ2-1, with D hard to call. The V end lost 2 bases, the J end lost 0 bases, and 14 bases lay between the germline ends. This CDR3 is 17 amino acids long. In nucleotides, the CDR3 is TGTGCCAGCAGTTTACGTATTCTGCGGAGCTCCTACAATGAGCAGTTCTTC. Protein: CASSLRILRSSYNEQFF.

Notes on this clonotype: With a much larger clone just one base away, this may be a read error. The chain combines TRBV28 with TRBJ2-1; D uncertain. Trimming took off 8 bases at V and 0 bases at J, with 11 bases between the two ends. Per the germline V gene, CDR1 is MDHEN and CDR2 is SYDVKM. The CDR3 loop spans 14 amino acids. The CDR3 is CASDNPGSYNEQFF. CDR3 sequence (DNA): TGTGCCAGCGACAATCCTGGCTCCTACAATGAGCAGTTCTTC.

V is TRBV20-1 and J is TRBJ2-7, with unresolved D. Germline assignment: CDR1 DFQATT and CDR2 SNEGSKA (reference sequence). The V end lost 0 bases, the J end lost 3 bases, and 6 bases lay between the germline ends. The CDR3 is 12 amino acids. CDR3 protein: CSAREWGYEQYF. DNA of the CDR3: TGCAGTGCTAGAGAATGGGGCTACGAGCAGTACTTC.

This clonotype was counted a few times. V gene TRBV27 combines with J gene TRBJ2-7; D may be TRBD1 (6 bases). Germline CDR1 and CDR2: MNHEY and SMNVEV (reference sequence). CDR3 length equals 15 residues. V was shortened by 4 bases and J by 6 bases, with 19 bases between the two germline ends. The DNA for the CDR3 is TGTGCCAGCAGTTGGGTCTTACAGGGTTTAGGCGAGCAGTACTTC. The encoded protein is CASSWVLQGLGEQYF.

This clonotype was picked up a small number of times. This chain uses TRBV15 with TRBJ1-2, with D uncertain. V was pared by 1 base and J by 5 bases, with 14 bases between. The germline V gene encodes CDR1 LNHNV and CDR2 YYDKDF (reference sequence). The CDR3 has 15 amino acids. This CDR3 is CATSRGEGDRYGYTF. The CDR3 nucleotides read TGTGCCACCAGCAGAGGTGAGGGCGATAGGTATGGCTACACCTTC.

Concerning this clonotype itself: Germline and junction disagree at one end, which may indicate a read error. The chain joins TRBV2 to TRBJ1-1; D is possibly TRBD1 (5 bases). CDR3 length equals 14 residues. From germline, CDR1 is SNHLY and CDR2 FYNNEI. Here the CDR3 reads CASSPSTELTEAFF. In DNA, the CDR3 is TGCGCCAGCAGCCCATCGACAGAGCTCACTGAAGCTTTCTTT.

The gene calls are TRBV5-6 and TRBJ1-6; no clear D gene. CDR1 is SGHDT and CDR2 is YYEEEE in the germline V gene. CDR3 size: 16 residues. The V end was cut by 3 bases, the J end by 0 bases, with 10 bases between. CDR3 nucleotide sequence: TGTGCCAGCAGCTCGACGGACTTCTCCTATAATTCACCCCTCCACTTT. Translated: CASSSTDFSYNSPLHF.

This clonotype was counted at least ten times. The chain uses TRBV29-1 and TRBJ2-1; weak D call: TRBD1 (5 bases). The V gene's germline CDR1 is SQVTM and CDR2 ANQGSEA. This CDR3 is built from 12 residues. Deletions cut 3 bases from V and 9 bases from J, with 12 bases between. The CDR3 DNA reads as TGCAGCGTTGAGTTACAGGCAATTGAGCAGTTCTTC. It specifies CSVELQAIEQFF.

This clonotype appeared a few times. The rearrangement links TRBV5-1 to TRBJ2-7; maybe TRBD2 (5 bases). The germline gives CDR1 SGHRS, CDR2 YFSETQ. This CDR3 comprises 16 residues. Trimming stripped 0 bases from V and 2 bases from J, with 15 bases between. CDR3 sequence reads: CASSLGTGLAAYEQYF. The CDR3 DNA is TGCGCCAGCAGCTTGGGGACTGGGCTAGCAGCCTACGAGCAGTACTTC.

In this sample, this clonotype turned up many times. V usage is TRBV20-1 and J usage is TRBJ1-5, with D maybe TRBD1 (5 bases). The CDR3 loop spans 15 amino acids. CDR1 DFQATT and CDR2 SNEGSKA come from the germline V gene (reference sequence). With 5 bases removed from V and 2 bases from J, the gap between germline ends came to 16 bases. The CDR3 nucleotides read TGCAGTGCTCCGGTTTCGGGGCAGCGCAATCAGCCCCAGCATTTT. Encoded protein: CSAPVSGQRNQPQHF.

This chain links TRBV5-5 with TRBJ1-2; D may be TRBD1 (5 bases). CDR1 is SGHKS, CDR2 YYEKEE, per germline (reference sequence). The CDR3 contains 16 residues. V was trimmed by 3 bases and J by 2 bases, leaving 17 bases between them. CDR3 bases: TGTGCCAGCAGCTCCGGGGGAGGACGGCTCAACTATGGCTACACCTTC. Its protein is CASSSGGGRLNYGYTF.

This clonotype has just a few counts. The gene calls are TRBV6-2 or TRBV6-3 and TRBJ2-7, with D unresolved. Between the trimmed V and J ends, which lost 2 bases and 1 base, there was a span of 15 bases. The CDR3 sequence is 16 residues long. Germline values: CDR1 MNHEY, CDR2 SVGEGT. Here the CDR3 reads CASSYVVRAQSYEQYF. CDR3 bases: TGTGCCAGCAGTTACGTGGTCCGGGCTCAATCCTACGAGCAGTACTTC.

The chain carries TRBV24-1 and TRBJ2-4; tentative D call: TRBD1 (7 bases). CDR1 and CDR2 from the germline V gene are KGHDR and SFDVKD. Trimming shortened V by 9 bases and J by 4 bases, and 21 bases separated the two germline ends. The CDR3 spans 16 residues. CDR3 loop: CATSPGGLEGKNIQYF. CDR3 sequence (DNA): TGTGCCACCTCCCCAGGGGGGCTGGAAGGAAAAAACATTCAGTACTTC.

J is TRBJ1-2 and V is TRBV20-1; no firm D call. Germline loops: CDR1 DFQATT, CDR2 SNEGSKA (reference sequence). Trimming pared 3 bases from V and 8 bases from J, leaving 13 bases between. There are 12 residues in the CDR3. The CDR3 here is CSASRTGFGYTF. The CDR3 DNA follows: TGCAGTGCTAGTCGTACGGGGTTCGGCTACACCTTC.